This T cell receptor beta chain originates from a study of identical twins. Study conclusions and caveats: Out-of-frame TCR alpha sharing observed in monozygotic twins exceeded model estimates. Out-of-frame alpha sequences shared by twins showed excess low generation probability.

A universal primer site came from template switching; cDNA carried unique molecular identifiers. TCRdb analysed the 5' RACE reads with MiXCR anew, one entry per CDR3 protein. The profile covers some 570,000 distinct CDR3 sequences, with about 22% appearing a single time and approximately 0.48% taken by the ten largest. This clonotype has a handful of counts. Its antigen is currently unknown. These data are also associated with another study on yellow fever vaccine responses in identical twins. That study adds: Twins showed a vaccine T cell response that reportedly seemed partly convergent, partly personalized.

The sequence was collected from a woman aged 18-29 years in good health. The source material was CD4+ T cells sorted from blood.

As DNA, the CDR3 is TGCAGTGCACCCTCTAGCGGGAGTTTCCCGGAGCAGTTCTTC. As protein: CSAPSSGSFPEQFF. This chain joins TRBV20-1 and TRBJ2-1, with TRBD2 matching over 10 bases. J lost 10 bases, V lost 6 bases, and 12 bases had no gene match. The germline V gene encodes CDR1 DFQATT and CDR2 SNEGSKA (reference sequence). The CDR3 runs to 14 residues.